The 22 T cell receptor beta chains presented below share a single source sample, sequenced in a study of blood T cell repertoires in COVID-19. Repertoires were generated with immunoSEQ multiplex PCR, while TCRdb's copy carries only in-frame clones and drops some. The sample lists more than 95,000 clones; 80% to 85% were seen once. Sequenced: peripheral blood. These receptors were collected from a man older than 75 with acute or convalescent COVID-19.

This chain's CDR3 is CASSIAGAGVTGELFF. Here the CDR3 DNA reads TGTGCCAGTAGTATAGCCGGGGCGGGAGTAACCGGGGAGCTGTTTTTT. This chain links TRBV19 with TRBJ2-2; 7 bases line up with TRBD2. The CDR3 consists of 16 residues. Trimming cost V 1 base and J 5 bases; bases outside gene matches: 7. Germline V gives CDR1 LNHDA, CDR2 SQIVND (reference sequence).

The chain carries TRBV7-9 and TRBJ2-5; D is possibly TRBD2 (6 bases). The CDR3 totals 15 residues. Trimming pared 1 base from V and 5 bases from J, leaving 14 bases between. CDR1 and CDR2 (germline): SEHNR, FQNEAQ (reference sequence). The CDR3 region has the DNA TGTGCCAGCAGCTTAGTTCTCGGGGGATCGGAGACCCAGTACTTC. Amino acids: CASSLVLGGSETQYF.

The chain combines TRBV6-5 with TRBJ2-3; D unclear. This CDR3 is built from 14 residues. In germline, CDR1 is MNHEY, CDR2 SVGAGI. V shed 6 bases and J shed 4 bases, with 14 bases lying between them. CDR3 nucleotides: TGTGCCAGCAGGACACACCAGGTTGCAGATACGCAGTATTTT. It translates to CASRTHQVADTQYF.

J is TRBJ2-2 and V is TRBV24-1; unclear D gene. Trimming removed 0 bases at V and 2 bases at J, with 12 bases between. Germline CDR1 KGHDR, CDR2 SFDVKD. This CDR3 has 17 residues. CDR3 in DNA: TGTGCCACCAGTGATTTGTACGAGACGGGTAACACCGGGGAGCTGTTTTTT. This codes for CATSDLYETGNTGELFF.

This chain connects TRBV5-1 to TRBJ2-7; 9 positions agree with TRBD1. Germline-derived CDR1 and CDR2 are SGHRS and YFSETQ. V lost 2 bases and J lost 5; bases outside the gene matches: 8. The CDR3 is made up of 15 amino acids. The CDR3: CASSFVLGQGDEQYF. The CDR3 DNA reads as TGCGCCAGCAGCTTCGTTTTGGGACAGGGAGACGAGCAGTACTTC.

The gene calls are TRBV9 and TRBJ2-3, with D perhaps matching TRBD2 (6 bases). This CDR3 contains 15 residues. Trimming stripped 0 bases from V and 1 base from J, with 9 bases between. CDR1 and CDR2 from the germline V gene are SGDLS and YYNGEE. The CDR3 spells CASSVDSGRTDTQYF. CDR3 sequence (DNA): TGTGCCAGCAGCGTAGACAGCGGGCGCACAGATACGCAGTATTTT.

This clone was picked up one time. The chain combines TRBV28 with TRBJ2-7, with 7 bases identical to TRBD1. The CDR3 length is 15 residues. Germline V CDR1 and CDR2: MDHEN, SYDVKM. V gave up 5 bases and J gave up 1 base; unmatched junction bases: 8. CDR3 amino acids: CASSIPGTVSYEQYF. In DNA, the CDR3 is TGTGCCAGCAGTATCCCCGGGACAGTTTCCTACGAGCAGTACTTC.

In DNA form, the CDR3 reads TGTGCCAGCAGCTTAACAGGGGCCAAATACAATGAGCAGTTCTTC. Amino acids: CASSLTGAKYNEQFF. The chain employs TRBV7-2 and TRBJ2-1; the match to TRBD1 covers 7 bases. After removal of 2 bases from V and 4 bases from J, the junction contained 5 bases not matched to a gene. CDR1 and CDR2 (germline): SGHTA, FQGNSA. The CDR3 is made up of 15 amino acids.

This clone was seen a few times. This chain links TRBV5-5 with TRBJ2-1; 13 nucleotides line up with TRBD2. The germline V gene has CDR1 SGHKS and CDR2 YYEKEE (reference sequence). With V trimmed by 6 bases and J by 7 bases, 10 bases remained unmatched. The CDR3 sequence is 16 residues long. The CDR3 reads CASIPRTSGSTNEQFF. In DNA form, the CDR3 reads TGTGCCAGCATCCCCCGGACTAGCGGGAGTACAAATGAGCAGTTCTTC.

This rearrangement joins TRBV19 to TRBJ1-6; 7 bases agree with TRBD1. The CDR3 sequence is 13 residues long. V trimming: 8 bases; J trimming: 7 bases; junction bases outside the gene matches: 5. Germline values: CDR1 LNHDA, CDR2 SQIVND (reference sequence). Written as DNA, the CDR3 is TGTGCCAGTTCCGAGACAGGGAATTCACCCCTCCACTTT. Translating it yields CASSETGNSPLHF.

This chain joins TRBV4-1 and TRBJ1-4, with TRBD1 identical over 7 bases. V shed 0 bases and J 8 bases; nucleotides not matched to a gene: 9. The CDR3 is 16 amino acids. Per germline, CDR1 MGHRA and CDR2 YSYEKL. In nucleotides, the CDR3 is TGCGCCAGCAGCCAAGATCAGAACAGGGGAGAGGAAAAACTGTTTTTT. Translating gives CASSQDQNRGEEKLFF.

The V gene is TRBV29-1, the J gene TRBJ1-1, with D possibly being TRBD1 (6 bases). Between the trimmed V and J ends, which lost 7 bases and 1 base, there was a span of 19 bases. The germline V gene encodes CDR1 SQVTM and CDR2 ANQGSEA. The CDR3 extends over 15 amino acids. The CDR3 DNA reads as TGCAGCGCCCAAGTGACAGGTTTTACGAACACTGAAGCTTTCTTT. This sequence encodes CSAQVTGFTNTEAFF.

This clone was picked up a small number of times. The CDR3: CASSYRQDGEKLFF. The CDR3 DNA is TGTGCCAGCAGTTATCGACAGGATGGTGAAAAACTGTTTTTT. V gene TRBV6-5 combines with J gene TRBJ1-4, with D possibly being TRBD1 (6 bases). CDR1 MNHEY and CDR2 SVGAGI come from the germline V gene. The CDR3 length is 14 residues. Deletions cut 3 bases from V and 7 bases from J, with 12 bases between.

This clone was seen a few times. This sequence joins TRBV5-4 and TRBJ1-1; D is perhaps TRBD1 (6 bases). The CDR3 covers 14 residues. V was pared by 4 bases and J by 4 bases, with 14 bases between. Per the germline V gene, CDR1 is SGHNT and CDR2 is YYREEE (reference sequence). Here the CDR3 DNA reads TGTGCCAGCAGCCCCACTACAGGGCTCACTGAAGCTTTCTTT. The encoded protein is CASSPTTGLTEAFF.

This clone came up a few times. The chain uses TRBV6-5 and TRBJ2-1; TRBD2 might be the D (6 bases). The CDR3 consists of 13 residues. Trimming cost V 8 bases and J 6 bases, with 14 bases left between them. Germline lookup yields CDR1 MNHEY and CDR2 SVGAGI. The CDR3 region has the DNA TGTGCCAGCGGGAGGTTGACGGGCAATGAGCAGTTCTTC. This sequence encodes CASGRLTGNEQFF.

The genes are TRBV6-2 or TRBV6-3 and TRBJ1-5; a possible D gene is TRBD1 (6 bases). The V end was cut by 0 bases, the J end by 9 bases, with 30 bases between. CDR3 size: 20 residues. Germline loops: CDR1 MNHEY, CDR2 SVGEGT. The DNA of the CDR3 is TGTGCCAGCAGTTACTCGACAGGAGGAGGTCCAATCAGCCCAATGTGGCCCCAGCATTTT. Protein product: CASSYSTGGGPISPMWPQHF.

The V call is TRBV15, the J call TRBJ2-1, with a possible D match to TRBD2 (5 bases). With 3 bases removed from V and 9 bases from J, the gap between germline ends came to 9 bases. The CDR3 covers 12 residues. Germline CDR1 LNHNV, CDR2 YYDKDF (reference sequence). In nucleotides, the CDR3 is TGTGCCACCAGCAGGCATCGGGGTGAGCAGTTCTTC. Amino acids: CATSRHRGEQFF. Full variable domain (outside the CDR3, taken from reference TRBV15 and TRBJ2-1): DAMVIQNPRYQVTQFGKPVTLSCSQTLNHNVMYWYQQKSSQAPKLLFHYYDKDFNNEADTPDNFQSRRPNTSFCFLDIRSPGLGDTAMYLCATSRHRGEQFFGPGTRLTVL.

V gene TRBV6-6 combines with J gene TRBJ1-2; D gene ambiguous. The length of the CDR3 is 12 residues. V was trimmed by 6 bases and J by 2 bases, leaving 7 bases between them. Germline V gene sequence: CDR1 MNHNY, CDR2 SVGAGI (reference sequence). The CDR3 region has the DNA TGTGCCAGCAGCGGGATGAACTATGGCTACACCTTC. It specifies CASSGMNYGYTF.

The genes are TRBV5-1 and TRBJ1-6; 8 nucleotides match TRBD1. With 4 bases clipped from V and 6 bases from J, the junction kept 6 bases outside the gene matches. CDR1 is SGHRS and CDR2 is YFSETQ in the germline V gene. The CDR3 is 15 amino acids. CDR3 DNA: TGCGCCAGCAGCGCCCTTGACAGGGGTAATTCACCCCTCCACTTT. This translates into CASSALDRGNSPLHF. The whole variable domain, remainder taken from reference TRBV5-1 and TRBJ1-6, is KAGVTQTPRYLIKTRGQQVTLSCSPISGHRSVSWYQQTPGQGLQFLFEYFSETQRNKGNFPGRFSGRQFSNSRSEMNVSTLELGDSALYLCASSALDRGNSPLHFGNGTRLTVT.

The table lists this clone with a few counts. The chain links TRBV5-4 to TRBJ2-1; D remains ambiguous. Germline assignment: CDR1 SGHNT and CDR2 YYREEE (reference sequence). Between the trimmed V and J ends, which lost 0 bases and 0 bases, there was a span of 10 bases. The CDR3 runs to 16 residues. DNA of the CDR3: TGTGCCAGCAGCTTGGATCCTAGGAGCTCCTACAATGAGCAGTTCTTC. It is translated as CASSLDPRSSYNEQFF.

The gene calls are TRBV28 and TRBJ1-1; 9 nucleotides match TRBD1. After removal of 3 bases from V and 5 bases from J, the junction contained 10 bases not matched to a gene. The CDR3 extends over 16 amino acids. Germline assignment: CDR1 MDHEN and CDR2 SYDVKM. CDR3 sequence reads: CASSFPTQGAGTEAFF. DNA for the CDR3: TGTGCCAGCAGTTTTCCAACACAGGGGGCTGGGACTGAAGCTTTCTTT.

This chain links TRBV18 with TRBJ2-7; D possibly corresponds to TRBD2 (5 bases). The germline V gene encodes CDR1 KGHSH and CDR2 LQKENI. V shed 3 bases and J shed 2 bases, with 11 bases lying between them. This CDR3 comprises 14 residues. For the CDR3, the DNA is TGTGCCAGCTCACCCGGCGGGCGCCCCTACGAGCAGTACTTC. Translating gives CASSPGGRPYEQYF.